The next 6 T cell receptor beta chains were all read from a single sample in a study of molecular identifiers for immune sequencing clone quantification (dated by TCRdb to 2017 to 2018). The library was built by means of PCR. The reads were generated on an Illumina HiSeq 4000. In TCRdb, the public reads were trimmed at Q25 with fastp and aligned with MiXCR, with productive beta chains retained. Every CDR3 protein is listed once, alongside the most common genes and DNA of its rows. The sample table holds a few hundred thousand distinct CDR3 sequences, of which about 20% were seen once. About 0.8% of the sample is taken by the ten largest. The specimen sequenced was naive CD8+ T cells from blood, with Jurkat cell RNA spiked in. The cell subset or site tag for this specimen amounts to: FACS-sorted CD8+CD4-CCR7+CD45RA+ naive T cells. The receptors here all came from a human donor in good health. Some libraries in this study had Jurkat cell RNA spiked in.

This clonotype was found a few times. This chain uses TRBV4-3 with TRBJ2-3, with TRBD2 as a possible D gene (6 bases). The CDR3 has 16 amino acids. The germline V and J ends were trimmed by 4 bases and 2 bases, with 16 bases remaining between them. Germline V gene sequence: CDR1 LGHNA, CDR2 YSLEER. CDR3 protein: CASSRTTSRSTDTQYF. CDR3 sequence (DNA): TGCGCCAGCAGCCGAACAACTAGCAGGTCCACAGATACGCAGTATTTT.

This clonotype has a count of ten or more. The chain carries TRBV14 and TRBJ2-3; TRBD1 is a possible D gene (5 bases). Trimming removed 1 base from V and 0 bases from J, with 17 bases in between. CDR3 length equals 18 residues. The V gene's germline CDR1 is SGHDN and CDR2 FVKESK. The CDR3 loop reads CASSQGDSSHPSTDTQYF. The CDR3 DNA sequence: TGTGCCAGCAGCCAAGGCGACAGCTCCCATCCTAGCACAGATACGCAGTATTTT.

The CDR3 sequence is CASSPLRTSGNSPLHF. CDR3 in DNA: TGTGCCAGCAGCCCATTAAGGACCTCGGGAAATTCACCCCTCCACTTT. The rearrangement uses TRBV7-8 and TRBJ1-6, with D hard to call. V lost 5 bases, J lost 7 bases, and 18 bases lay in between. Germline V CDR1 and CDR2: SGHVS, FQNEAQ. The CDR3 runs to 16 residues.

A remark on this clonotype: A junction end diverges from the germline sequence, so it may reflect a read error. The J gene is TRBJ2-3, the V gene TRBV7-9; 11 nucleotides align to TRBD1. The CDR3 is made up of 15 amino acids. Germline V lookup: CDR1 SEHNR, CDR2 FQNEAQ (reference sequence). Here the CDR3 DNA reads TGTGCCGGCAGCCCGGGACAGGGGGGAGCAGATACGCAGTATTTT. It translates to CAGSPGQGGADTQYF.

The chain has TRBV12-3 or TRBV12-4 and TRBJ2-1, with D possibly being TRBD2 (5 bases). Trimming removed 4 bases at V and 8 bases at J, with 21 bases between. There are 16 residues in the CDR3. CDR3 residues: CASSSGSPYSSHEQFF. CDR3 nucleotides: TGTGCCAGCAGTTCGGGGAGCCCGTATTCCTCCCATGAGCAGTTCTTC.

This clonotype came up a few times. The rearrangement links TRBV30 to TRBJ1-1; possible D gene TRBD1, 5 bases. The CDR3 is 12 amino acids. Germline V gives CDR1 GTSNPN, CDR2 SVGIG (reference sequence). Trimming stripped 0 bases from V and 7 bases from J, with 9 bases between. The CDR3 DNA reads as TGTGCCTGGAGTGTGGGGGGAGATGAAGCTTTCTTT. Protein sequence: CAWSVGGDEAFF.